These T cell receptor beta chains were read from a single sample in a study of blood T cell repertoires in COVID-19. Clones were sequenced by immunoSEQ multiplex PCR, and TCRdb holds only the in-frame ones, with some missing. The sample contains 110,000 to 150,000 clones, approximately 84% of which appear only once. What was sequenced was peripheral blood. The receptor set was obtained from a human donor in a cohort sampled during active COVID-19. The CDR3 runs from the conserved cysteine through the conserved F or W. Size is stated for part of the rows, as once, few or many counts, or as a class when the clone is expanded.

j_call,v_call,clone_size,cdr3_aa
TRBJ1-1,TRBV2,NA,CASRGQPMNTEAFF
TRBJ2-1,TRBV9,once,CASSVELYNEQFF
TRBJ1-6,TRBV5-8,NA,CASSTSRDSPLHF
TRBJ2-2,TRBV24-1,NA,CATSDLQGRPGNTGELFF
TRBJ2-1,TRBV7-6,NA,CASSSAGTVYNEQFF
TRBJ2-2,TRBV6-1,NA,CASSERGLGSGELFF
TRBJ1-6,TRBV6-2/TRBV6-3,NA,CASSERGRNNSPLHF
TRBJ1-1,TRBV5-1,NA,CASTKGGADGTEAFF
TRBJ2-5,TRBV3-1/TRBV3-2,NA,CASSRTSGETQYF
TRBJ2-2,TRBV5-1,once,CASSSKGYPNTGELFF
TRBJ2-1,TRBV24-1,NA,CATSDKTSGGAYNEQFF
TRBJ1-5,TRBV9,few,CASSETDSFNQPQHF
TRBJ2-7,TRBV6-6,NA,CASSSPGQPTQYF
TRBJ2-1,TRBV7-2,NA,CASSLRGGVNNEQFF
TRBJ1-5,TRBV2,NA,CASAGYSNQPQHF
TRBJ1-5,TRBV5-6,NA,CASSLVGAQPQHF
TRBJ2-7,TRBV28,NA,CASTGEDNSYEQYF
TRBJ2-7,TRBV6-5,NA,CASSYQDSSYEQYF
TRBJ1-2,TRBV25-1,NA,CATQDVYGYTF
TRBJ1-5,TRBV5-1,NA,CASSLKQGQPQHF
TRBJ1-1,TRBV6-6,NA,CASTLNTEAFF
TRBJ2-5,TRBV27,NA,CASNRQGGQETQYF
TRBJ1-4,TRBV10-3,NA,CAISEQGAQKLFF
TRBJ1-2,TRBV19,NA,CASSMTGNYGYTF
TRBJ1-1,TRBV7-9,NA,CASSPGQGSLGAFF
TRBJ2-5,TRBV5-4,NA,CASSLAYRLETQYF
TRBJ2-3,TRBV5-1,once,CASSLSAGVRDTQYF
TRBJ2-2,TRBV3-1/TRBV3-2,NA,CASSSKQGTANTGELFF
TRBJ2-3,TRBV18,NA,CAGLSGGTDTQYF
TRBJ2-2,TRBV7-9,NA,CASSWTSGGAYTGELFF
TRBJ2-7,TRBV29-1,NA,CSASKDTYSYEQYF
TRBJ2-3,TRBV5-5,NA,CASSLLVSSTDTQYF
TRBJ1-4,TRBV18,NA,CASSPPSYLPGEKLFF
TRBJ2-2,TRBV5-3,NA,CARSLSSATSGLTGELFF
TRBJ2-1,TRBV7-2,NA,CASSLVRTGTNEQFF
TRBJ2-5,TRBV10-3,NA,CATGQGLETQYF
TRBJ2-1,TRBV16,NA,CASSFGLVSYNEQFF
TRBJ1-2,TRBV2,NA,CASSAGGGGYTF
TRBJ2-1,TRBV27,NA,CASSPGLVRNEQFF
TRBJ2-1,TRBV7-9,once,CASSLGAMWVGNEQFF
TRBJ1-3,TRBV9,many,CASSQHSTTESGNTIYF